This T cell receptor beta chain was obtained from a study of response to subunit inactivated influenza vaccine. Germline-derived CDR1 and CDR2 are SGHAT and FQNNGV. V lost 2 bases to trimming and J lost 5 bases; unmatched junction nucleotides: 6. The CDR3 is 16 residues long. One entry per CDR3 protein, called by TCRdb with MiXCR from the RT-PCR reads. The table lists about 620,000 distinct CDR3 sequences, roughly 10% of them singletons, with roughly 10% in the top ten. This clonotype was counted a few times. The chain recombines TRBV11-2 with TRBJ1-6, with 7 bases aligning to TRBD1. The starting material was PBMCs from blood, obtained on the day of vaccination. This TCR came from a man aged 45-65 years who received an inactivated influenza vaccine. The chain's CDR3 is CASSLSFGTDNSPLHF. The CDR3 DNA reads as TGTGCCAGCAGCTTATCGTTCGGGACAGATAATTCACCCCTCCACTTT.